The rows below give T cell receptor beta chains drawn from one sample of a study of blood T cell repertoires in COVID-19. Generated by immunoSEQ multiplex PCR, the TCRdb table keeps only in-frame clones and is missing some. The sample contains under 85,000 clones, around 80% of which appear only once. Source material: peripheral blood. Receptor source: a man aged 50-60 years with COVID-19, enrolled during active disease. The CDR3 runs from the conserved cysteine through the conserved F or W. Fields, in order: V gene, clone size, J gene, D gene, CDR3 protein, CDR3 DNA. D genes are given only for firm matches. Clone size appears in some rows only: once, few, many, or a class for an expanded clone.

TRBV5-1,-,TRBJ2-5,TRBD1,CASRITGEETQYF,TGCGCCAGCAGAATAACAGGGGAAGAGACCCAGTACTTC
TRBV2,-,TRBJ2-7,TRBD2,CASSEGAGGAYEQYF,TGTGCCAGCAGTGAAGGGGCCGGGGGGGCCTACGAGCAGTACTTC
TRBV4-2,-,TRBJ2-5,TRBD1,CASSRGQGDQETQYF,TGTGCCAGCAGCAGGGGACAGGGGGACCAAGAGACCCAGTACTTC
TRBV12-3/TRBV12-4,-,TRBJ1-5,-,CASSEAGQPQHF,TGTGCCAGCAGTGAAGCGGGGCAGCCCCAGCATTTT
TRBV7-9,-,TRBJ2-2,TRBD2,CANRLAGNTGELFF,TGTGCCAATAGACTAGCGGGGAACACCGGGGAGCTGTTTTTT
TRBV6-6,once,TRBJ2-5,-,CASSGSQETQYF,TGTGCCAGCAGTGGGAGTCAAGAGACCCAGTACTTC
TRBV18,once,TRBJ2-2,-,CASSPNEQGYTGELFF,TGTGCCAGCTCACCAAATGAACAGGGTTACACCGGGGAGCTGTTTTTT
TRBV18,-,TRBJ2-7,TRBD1,CASSPGQGSSYEQYF,TGTGCCAGCTCACCCGGACAGGGAAGCTCCTACGAGCAGTACTTC
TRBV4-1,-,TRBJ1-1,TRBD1,CASSPRQGAVNTEAFF,TGCGCCAGCAGCCCCCGACAGGGGGCGGTGAACACTGAAGCTTTCTTT
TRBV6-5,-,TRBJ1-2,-,CAIPFEGGHGYTF,TGTGCCATTCCGTTTGAGGGAGGGCATGGCTACACCTTC
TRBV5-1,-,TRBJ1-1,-,CASRGPGSTEAFF,TGCGCCAGCCGAGGGCCGGGGAGCACTGAAGCTTTCTTT
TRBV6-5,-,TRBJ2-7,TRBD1,CASSRQGLSYEQYF,TGTGCCAGCAGTCGACAGGGCCTCTCCTACGAGCAGTACTTC
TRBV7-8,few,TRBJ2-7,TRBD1,CASSFRTGETYEQYF,TGTGCCAGCAGCTTTAGGACAGGGGAAACCTACGAGCAGTACTTC
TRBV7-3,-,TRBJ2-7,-,CASSLVRQSKYEQYF,TGTGCCAGCAGCTTAGTTCGACAGTCCAAATACGAGCAGTACTTC